This T cell receptor (beta chain) was recovered during a study of T cells expressing NK-cell markers. Across the study: It was from sorted CD3+CD56+NKG2C+, CD3+CD56+NKG2C- and CD3+CD56-NKG2C+ T cells that TCR beta repertoires came. Most of the eight sequenced donors were HCMV-seropositive; one was seronegative.

Germline values: CDR1 SEHNR, CDR2 FQNEAQ (reference sequence). This CDR3 has 14 amino acids. It was by 5'RACE template switching with UMIs that TCR beta cDNA was made. Following a re-call of the 5' RACE reads, TCRdb has one entry per CDR3 protein and lacks DNA. The table for this sample gives 200,000 to 300,000 distinct CDR3 sequences. The TCR originated in a man aged 18 to 30 in good health. The J gene is TRBJ1-5, the V gene TRBV7-9; TCRdb indicates TRBD1, and absent DNA this call remains unverified. The specimen was blood T cells: a sorted CD56 or NKG2C T cell subset, CD4+ or CD8+ T cells, or bulk PBMC T cells (not recorded which). The CDR3 loop reads CASRQGAGPQPQHF.